This TCR beta chain comes out of a study of blood T cell repertoires in COVID-19. Study details: Sites across the United States, Italy and Spain contributed samples from acute and convalescent COVID-19. T cells, B-cell-depleted T cells, or PBMCs provided the cDNA or gDNA that served as material.

Participants were aged 18 to 89 years, lived in around 25 US areas, and enrolled virtually. In the authors' methods: Reference gene primers were amplified, and this amplification served to estimate nucleated cell counts. The data were produced by immunoSEQ multiplex PCR, yet TCRdb's version contains in-frame clones alone and is incomplete. V, J and clone size are those of that table, while D and trimming were read from the DNA. The sample lists some 300,000 clones; roughly nine tenths were seen once. Sequenced sample: PBMCs or T cells enriched from blood (not recorded which). The receptor was derived from a woman in her thirties who had been exposed to COVID-19.

The CDR3 region is CASSLGASGRGEKLFF. The CDR3 region has the DNA TGTGCCAGCAGCTTGGGCGCCAGCGGGAGGGGTGAAAAACTGTTTTTT. The chain carries TRBV5-4 and TRBJ1-4, with D tentatively TRBD1 (5 bases). V was trimmed by 0 bases and J by 7 bases, leaving 16 bases between them. Germline assignment: CDR1 SGHNT and CDR2 YYREEE (reference sequence). The CDR3 loop spans 16 amino acids. Full variable domain (outside the CDR3, taken from reference TRBV5-4 and TRBJ1-4): ETGVTQSPTHLIKTRGQQVTLRCSSQSGHNTVSWYQQALGQGPQFIFQYYREEENGRGNFPPRFSGLQFPNYSSELNVNALELDDSALYLCASSLGASGRGEKLFFGSGTQLSVL.